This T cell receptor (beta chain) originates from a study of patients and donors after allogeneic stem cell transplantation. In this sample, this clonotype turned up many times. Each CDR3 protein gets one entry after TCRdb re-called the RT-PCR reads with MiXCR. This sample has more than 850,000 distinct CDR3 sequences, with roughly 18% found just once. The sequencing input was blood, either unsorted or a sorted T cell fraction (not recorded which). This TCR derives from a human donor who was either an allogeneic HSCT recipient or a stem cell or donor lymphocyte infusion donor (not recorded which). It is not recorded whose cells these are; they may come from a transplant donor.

CDR3 sequence: CASSFGGFTDTQYF. CDR3 DNA: TGTGCCAGCAGTTTCGGTGGCTTCACAGATACGCAGTATTTT. The V call is TRBV12-3 or TRBV12-4, the J call TRBJ2-3; D is unclear. The CDR3 covers 14 residues. Between the trimmed V and J ends, which lost 3 bases and 2 bases, there was a span of 9 bases.